This record covers a single TCR beta chain. Its antigen is unidentified. iRepertoire HTBI primers and Arm-PCR of CDR3 regions built TCR beta libraries. Via MiXCR, TCRdb re-called the multiplex PCR reads, giving one row per CDR3 protein. The sample records about 470,000 distinct CDR3 sequences, about 16% being singletons. The sample belongs to a study of regulatory T cells in long-lasting Graves disease. Trimming shortened V by 4 bases and J by 2 bases, and 10 bases separated the two germline ends. The germline V gene encodes CDR1 SGHRS and CDR2 YFSETQ. The CDR3 extends over 13 amino acids. Whole-study findings and limits: The small sample size may have reduced accuracy.

Time point here: newly diagnosed GD, antithyroid drugs for less than 3 months. Extracted RNA from PBMCs served as the source of the TCR library. This sample was also put to use in a study of T cells in Graves' hyperthyroidism and ophthalmopathy.

This sequence originates from a woman younger than 45 with Graves disease. This chain uses TRBV5-1 with TRBJ2-7; D possibly corresponds to TRBD2 (6 bases). The specimen comprised peripheral blood mononuclear cells (PBMCs), sampled at new diagnosis, from a patient treated with antithyroid drugs. CDR3 residues: CASSAGLPYEQYF. The CDR3 nucleotides are TGCGCCAGCAGCGCGGGACTCCCCTACGAGCAGTACTTC.